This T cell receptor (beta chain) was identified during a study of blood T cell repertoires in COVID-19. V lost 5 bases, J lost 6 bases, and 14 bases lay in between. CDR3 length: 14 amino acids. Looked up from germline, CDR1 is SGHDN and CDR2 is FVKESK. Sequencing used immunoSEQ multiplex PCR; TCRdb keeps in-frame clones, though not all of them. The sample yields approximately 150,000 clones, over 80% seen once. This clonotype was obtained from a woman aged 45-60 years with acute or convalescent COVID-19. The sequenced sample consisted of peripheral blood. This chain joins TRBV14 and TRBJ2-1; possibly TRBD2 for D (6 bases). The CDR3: CASSTDRDFNEQFF. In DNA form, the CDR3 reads TGTGCCAGCAGCACCGACCGGGACTTCAATGAGCAGTTCTTC.